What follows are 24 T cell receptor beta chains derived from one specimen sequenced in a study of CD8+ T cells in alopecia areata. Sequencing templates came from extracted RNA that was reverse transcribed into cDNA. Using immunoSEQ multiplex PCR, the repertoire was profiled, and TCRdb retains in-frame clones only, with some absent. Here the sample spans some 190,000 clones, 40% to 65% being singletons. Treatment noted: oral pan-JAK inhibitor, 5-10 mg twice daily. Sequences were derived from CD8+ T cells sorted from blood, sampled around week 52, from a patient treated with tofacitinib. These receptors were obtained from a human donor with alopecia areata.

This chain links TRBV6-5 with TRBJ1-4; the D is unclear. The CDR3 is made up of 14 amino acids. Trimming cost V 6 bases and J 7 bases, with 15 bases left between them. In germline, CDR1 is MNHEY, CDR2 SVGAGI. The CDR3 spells CASSTDLGSEKLFF. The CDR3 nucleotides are TGTGCCAGCAGCACAGACCTGGGCAGTGAAAAACTGTTTTTT.

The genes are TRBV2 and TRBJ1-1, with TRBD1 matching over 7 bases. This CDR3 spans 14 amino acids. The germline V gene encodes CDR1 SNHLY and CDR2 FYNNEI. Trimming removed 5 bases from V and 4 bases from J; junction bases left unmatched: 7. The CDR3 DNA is TGTGCCAGCAGTCCCGACAGGGAGGGCACTGAAGCTTTCTTT. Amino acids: CASSPDREGTEAFF.

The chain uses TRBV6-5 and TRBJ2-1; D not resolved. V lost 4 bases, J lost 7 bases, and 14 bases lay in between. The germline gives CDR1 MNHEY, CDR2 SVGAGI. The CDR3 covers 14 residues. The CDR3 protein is CASSFLTGRNEQFF. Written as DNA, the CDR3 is TGTGCCAGCAGTTTTCTGACTGGCCGGAATGAGCAGTTCTTC.

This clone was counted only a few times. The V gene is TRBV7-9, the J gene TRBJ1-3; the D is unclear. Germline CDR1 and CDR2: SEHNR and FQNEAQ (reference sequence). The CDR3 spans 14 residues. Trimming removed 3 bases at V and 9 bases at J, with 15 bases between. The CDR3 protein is CASSFGPDQVTIYF. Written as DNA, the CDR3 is TGTGCCAGCAGCTTCGGTCCCGATCAAGTCACCATATATTTT.

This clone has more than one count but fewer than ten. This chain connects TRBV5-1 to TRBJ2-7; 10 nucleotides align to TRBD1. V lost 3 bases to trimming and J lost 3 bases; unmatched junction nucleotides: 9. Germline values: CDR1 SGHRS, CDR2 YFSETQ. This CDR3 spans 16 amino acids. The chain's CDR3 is CASSYTGTGDGYEQYF. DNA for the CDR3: TGCGCCAGCAGCTACACCGGGACAGGGGACGGCTACGAGCAGTACTTC.

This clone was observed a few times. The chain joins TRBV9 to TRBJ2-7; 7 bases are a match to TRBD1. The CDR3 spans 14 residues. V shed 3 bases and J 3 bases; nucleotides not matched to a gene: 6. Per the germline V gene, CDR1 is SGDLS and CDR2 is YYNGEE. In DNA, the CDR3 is TGTGCCAGCAGCGGAACCGGGACAGACTACGAGCAGTACTTC. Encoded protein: CASSGTGTDYEQYF.

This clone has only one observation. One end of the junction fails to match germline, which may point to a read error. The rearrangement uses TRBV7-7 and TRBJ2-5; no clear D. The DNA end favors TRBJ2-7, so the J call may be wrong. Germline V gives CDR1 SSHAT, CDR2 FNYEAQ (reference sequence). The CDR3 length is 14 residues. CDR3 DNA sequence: TGTGCTAGCAGCCCAACCAGGAGCTCCTACGAGCAGTACTTC. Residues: CASSPTRSSYEQYF.

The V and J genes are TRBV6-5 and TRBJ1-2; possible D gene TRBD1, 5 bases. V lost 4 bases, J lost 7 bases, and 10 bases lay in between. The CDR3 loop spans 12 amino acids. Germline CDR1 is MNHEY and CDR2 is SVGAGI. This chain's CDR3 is CASSFQGFGYTF. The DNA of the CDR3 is TGTGCCAGCAGTTTTCAGGGTTTTGGCTACACCTTC.

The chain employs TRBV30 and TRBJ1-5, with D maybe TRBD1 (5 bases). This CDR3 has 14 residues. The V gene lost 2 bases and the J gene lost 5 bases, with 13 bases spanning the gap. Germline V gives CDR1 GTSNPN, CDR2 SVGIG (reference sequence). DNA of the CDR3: TGTGCCTGGAGTTATCTGGGGGAGGATCAGCCCCAGCATTTT. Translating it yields CAWSYLGEDQPQHF.

The chain's CDR3 is CASRARTSGGPRTDTQYF. CDR3 nucleotides: TGTGCCAGCAGGGCCAGGACTAGCGGGGGACCTCGCACAGATACGCAGTATTTT. V is TRBV2 and J is TRBJ2-3; TRBD2 aligns across 13 bases. The CDR3 covers 18 residues. V was pared by 6 bases and J by 1 base, with 10 bases of the junction left unmatched. Germline CDR1 SNHLY, CDR2 FYNNEI.

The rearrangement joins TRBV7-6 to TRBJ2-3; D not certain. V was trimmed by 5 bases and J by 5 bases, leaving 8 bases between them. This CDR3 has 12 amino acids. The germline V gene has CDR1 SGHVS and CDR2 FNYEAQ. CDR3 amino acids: CASSPRRDTQYF. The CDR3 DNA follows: TGTGCCAGCAGCCCAAGAAGAGATACGCAGTATTTT.

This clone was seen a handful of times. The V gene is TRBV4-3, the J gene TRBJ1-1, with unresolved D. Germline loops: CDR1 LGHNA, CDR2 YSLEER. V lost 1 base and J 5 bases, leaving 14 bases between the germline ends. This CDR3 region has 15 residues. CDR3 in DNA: TGCGCCAGCAGCCAAGTCGTGTGGGGAAGGACTGAAGCTTTCTTT. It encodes CASSQVVWGRTEAFF.

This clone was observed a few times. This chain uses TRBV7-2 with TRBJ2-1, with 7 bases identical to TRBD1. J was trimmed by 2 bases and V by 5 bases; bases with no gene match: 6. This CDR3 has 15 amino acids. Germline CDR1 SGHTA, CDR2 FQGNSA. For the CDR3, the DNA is TGTGCCAGCAGCCCCAGACAGGGTCCCTACAATGAGCAGTTCTTC. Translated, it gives CASSPRQGPYNEQFF.

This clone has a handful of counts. The CDR3, as DNA: TGTGCCTCGCGGGGGCCGCCCAGCACCGGGGAGCTGTTTTTT. It translates to CASRGPPSTGELFF. The chain uses TRBV19 and TRBJ2-2; D is perhaps TRBD2 (7 bases). Germline V gene lookup returns CDR1 LNHDA and CDR2 SQIVND (reference sequence). The V and J ends lost 11 bases and 4 bases respectively, with 17 bases between them. The CDR3 totals 14 residues.

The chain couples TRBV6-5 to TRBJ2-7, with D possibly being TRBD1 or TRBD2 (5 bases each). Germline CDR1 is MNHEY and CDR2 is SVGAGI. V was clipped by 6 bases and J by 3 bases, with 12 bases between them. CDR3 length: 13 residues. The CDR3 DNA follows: TGTGCCAGCAGGGGGACGGGAAGCTACGAGCAGTACTTC. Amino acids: CASRGTGSYEQYF.

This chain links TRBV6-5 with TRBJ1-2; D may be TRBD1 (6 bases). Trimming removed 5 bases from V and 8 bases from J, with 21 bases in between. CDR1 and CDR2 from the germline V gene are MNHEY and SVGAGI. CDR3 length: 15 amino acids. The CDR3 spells CASSKYREGSIGYTF. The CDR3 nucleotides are TGTGCCAGCAGTAAATACAGGGAAGGGAGTATAGGCTACACCTTC.

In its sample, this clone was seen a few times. DNA of the CDR3: TGCAGCGGCGACAGGGTCTGGGATACGCAGTATTTT. Encoded protein: CSGDRVWDTQYF. V gene TRBV29-1 combines with J gene TRBJ2-3; 7 nucleotides agree with TRBD1. CDR1 SQVTM and CDR2 ANQGSEA come from the germline V gene. CDR3 size: 12 residues. Trimming removed 7 bases from V and 6 bases from J; junction bases left unmatched: 7.

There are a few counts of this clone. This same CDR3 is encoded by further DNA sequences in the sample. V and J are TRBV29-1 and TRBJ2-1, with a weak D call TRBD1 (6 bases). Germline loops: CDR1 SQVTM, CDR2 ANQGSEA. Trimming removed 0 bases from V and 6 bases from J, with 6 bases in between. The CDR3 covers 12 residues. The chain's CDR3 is CSVEEGGNEQFF. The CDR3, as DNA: TGCAGCGTTGAAGAAGGGGGCAATGAGCAGTTCTTC.

CDR3 residues: CACFRGLPYEQYF. Written as DNA, the CDR3 is TGTGCCTGCTTCAGGGGTCTACCCTACGAGCAGTACTTC. This chain uses TRBV30 with TRBJ2-7, with D possibly TRBD1 on 6 matching bases. The CDR3 contains 13 residues. Trimming took 6 bases from V and 2 from J, leaving 14 bases between them. Germline loops: CDR1 GTSNPN, CDR2 SVGIG (reference sequence).

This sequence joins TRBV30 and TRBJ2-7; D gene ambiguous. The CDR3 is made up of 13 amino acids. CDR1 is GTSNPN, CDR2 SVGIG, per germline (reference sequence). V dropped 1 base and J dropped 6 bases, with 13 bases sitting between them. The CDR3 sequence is CAWSDVAVSEQYF. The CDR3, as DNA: TGTGCCTGGAGTGATGTGGCAGTTTCCGAGCAGTACTTC. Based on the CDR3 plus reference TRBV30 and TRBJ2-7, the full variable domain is SQTIHQWPATLVQPVGSPLSLECTVEGTSNPNLYWYRQAAGRGLQLLFYSVGIGQISSEVPQNLSASRPQDRQFILSSKKLLLSDSGFYLCAWSDVAVSEQYFGPGTRLTVT.

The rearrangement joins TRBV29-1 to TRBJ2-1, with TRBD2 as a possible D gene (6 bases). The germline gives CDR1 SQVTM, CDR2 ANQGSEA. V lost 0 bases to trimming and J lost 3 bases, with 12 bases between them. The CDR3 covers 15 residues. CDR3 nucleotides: TGCAGCGTTGAAGAGCGCGGGGAATACTACAATGAGCAGTTCTTC. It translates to CSVEERGEYYNEQFF.

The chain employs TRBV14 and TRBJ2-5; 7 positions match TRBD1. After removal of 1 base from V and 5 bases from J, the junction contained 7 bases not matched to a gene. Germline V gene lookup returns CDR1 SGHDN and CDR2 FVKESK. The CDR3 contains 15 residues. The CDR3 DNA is TGTGCCAGCAGCCAAGTCGAGGGGGCGAAGGAGACCCAGTACTTC. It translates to CASSQVEGAKETQYF.

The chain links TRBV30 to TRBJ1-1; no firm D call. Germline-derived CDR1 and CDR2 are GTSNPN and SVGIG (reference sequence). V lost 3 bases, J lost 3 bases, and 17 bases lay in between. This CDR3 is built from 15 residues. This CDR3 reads CAWRRPPGGYTEAFF. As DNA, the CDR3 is TGTGCCTGGAGGCGACCACCCGGAGGTTACACTGAAGCTTTCTTT.

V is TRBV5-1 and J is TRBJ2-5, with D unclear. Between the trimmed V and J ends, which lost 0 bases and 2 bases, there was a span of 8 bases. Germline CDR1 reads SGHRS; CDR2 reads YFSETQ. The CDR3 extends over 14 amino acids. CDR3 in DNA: TGCGCCAGCAGCTTGGAGTCAGTTCAAGAGACCCAGTACTTC. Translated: CASSLESVQETQYF.